This entry lists 17 T cell receptor beta chains sequenced from one sample in a study of multiple sclerosis patients with progressive multifocal leukoencephalopathy. Time point noted: before natalizumab initiation. Generated by immunoSEQ multiplex PCR, the TCRdb table keeps only in-frame clones and is missing some. The sample has roughly 30,000 clones, about 88% seen once. Input material: PBMCs. These receptors were obtained from a human donor with multiple sclerosis.

V gene TRBV21-1 combines with J gene TRBJ2-4; the D segment call TRBD1 is taken from the table without a DNA check. TRBV21-1 is given as a pseudogene. This CDR3 region has 14 residues. The chain's CDR3 is CASSFPGQGNIQYF. The CDR3 DNA reads TGTGCCAGCAGCTTCCCGGGACAGGGAAACATTCAGTACTTC.

With respect to this clone: The germline gene is not matched at one end of the junction; a read error may be the cause. V usage is TRBV29-1 and J usage is TRBJ1-1; D not certain. CDR1 SQVTM and CDR2 ANQGSEA come from the germline V gene. CDR3 length equals 13 residues. CDR3 protein: CSIENGFSSEAFF. The CDR3 nucleotides read TGCAGCATTGAGAATGGGTTTTCTTCTGAAGCTTTCTTT.

The J gene is TRBJ1-1, the V gene TRBV11-2; TRBD1 aligns across 7 bases. The CDR3 contains 17 residues. The V and J ends lost 3 bases and 0 bases, in that order; junction bases with no gene match: 10. Germline values: CDR1 SGHAT, CDR2 FQNNGV. DNA of the CDR3: TGTGCCAGCAGCTTGTACATTGGAGGGACAGTGAACACTGAAGCTTTCTTT. It is translated as CASSLYIGGTVNTEAFF.

The V gene is TRBV27, the J gene TRBJ2-1; 11 bases map to TRBD2. The germline gives CDR1 MNHEY, CDR2 SMNVEV (reference sequence). V dropped 10 bases and J dropped 2; count of bases not matched to a gene: 7. CDR3 size: 15 residues. In nucleotides, the CDR3 is TGTGCCACCTCGGGGACTAGCGGAACCTACAATGAGCAGTTCTTC. Protein: CATSGTSGTYNEQFF.

The CDR3 sequence is CASRRGAGVSSGDTQYF. DNA of the CDR3: TGCGCCAGCAGGAGAGGGGCGGGAGTGTCTTCCGGGGATACGCAGTATTTT. The chain recombines TRBV5-1 with TRBJ2-3, with 7 bases identical to TRBD2. The germline CDR1 and CDR2 sequences are SGHRS and YFSETQ. V lost 5 bases, J lost 6 bases, and 18 bases stayed unmatched. The CDR3 covers 17 residues. The entire variable domain, with the rest obtained from reference TRBV5-1 and TRBJ2-3, is as follows: KAGVTQTPRYLIKTRGQQVTLSCSPISGHRSVSWYQQTPGQGLQFLFEYFSETQRNKGNFPGRFSGRQFSNSRSEMNVSTLELGDSALYLCASRRGAGVSSGDTQYFGPGTRLTVL.

CDR3 nucleotide sequence: TGTGCCAGCAGCGTAGACGCAGGGACGAACTATGGCTACACCTTC. It translates to CASSVDAGTNYGYTF. The rearrangement links TRBV9 to TRBJ1-2; possible D gene TRBD1, 5 bases. Germline V gives CDR1 SGDLS, CDR2 YYNGEE. Trimming pared 0 bases from V and 2 bases from J, leaving 11 bases between. The CDR3 spans 15 residues.

The J gene is TRBJ2-5, the V gene TRBV15; D remains unclear. The CDR3 spans 11 residues. The ends were cut back, 3 bases at V and 5 bases at J, with 4 bases in the middle. The germline CDR1 and CDR2 sequences are LNHNV and YYDKDF (reference sequence). The CDR3 DNA follows: TGTGCCACCAGCAGGGGTGAGACCCAGTACTTC. Residues: CATSRGETQYF.

This clone appeared once. The chain recombines TRBV4-1 with TRBJ1-2; 7 bases are a match to TRBD1. V was pared by 2 bases and J by 8 bases, with 5 bases of the junction left unmatched. The germline V gene has CDR1 MGHRA and CDR2 YSYEKL. The CDR3 runs 13 residues. CDR3 nucleotides: TGCGCCAGCAGCCAACGCAGGGGGGACGGCTACACCTTC. Translating it yields CASSQRRGDGYTF.

This clone has just a few counts. The chain combines TRBV10-3 with TRBJ1-1, with a possible D match to TRBD1 (6 bases). The V gene's germline CDR1 is ENHRY and CDR2 SYGVKD. The CDR3 length is 14 residues. Trimming took 8 bases from V and 1 from J, leaving 14 bases between them. The CDR3 loop reads CAILPGQKNTEAFF. The CDR3 bases are TGTGCCATCTTGCCGGGACAAAAGAACACTGAAGCTTTCTTT.

This chain joins TRBV27 and TRBJ2-1, with TRBD2 identical over 13 bases. The CDR3 spans 18 residues. J lost 0 bases, V lost 7 bases, and 9 bases had no gene match. CDR1 is MNHEY and CDR2 is SMNVEV in the germline V gene (reference sequence). The CDR3 sequence is CASTLTSGRAGSYNEQFF. CDR3 bases: TGTGCCAGCACCCTTACTAGCGGGAGGGCCGGCTCCTACAATGAGCAGTTCTTC.

This clone was observed a single time. The genes are TRBV27 and TRBJ1-5, with no clear D. The V gene lost 3 bases and the J gene lost 1 base, with 4 bases spanning the gap. The CDR3 is 13 residues long. CDR1 is MNHEY, CDR2 SMNVEV, per germline (reference sequence). CDR3 amino acids: CASSFMSNQPQHF. In DNA form, the CDR3 reads TGTGCCAGCAGTTTTATGAGCAATCAGCCCCAGCATTTT.

The chain carries TRBV16 and TRBJ1-1; possible D gene TRBD1, 6 bases. Germline V gene lookup returns CDR1 KGHSY and CDR2 FQNENV. The V end was cut by 3 bases, the J end by 5 bases, with 13 bases between. The CDR3 spans 14 residues. The CDR3 here is CASSHSLGGTEAFF. The CDR3 nucleotides are TGTGCCAGCAGCCACTCATTAGGGGGGACTGAAGCTTTCTTT. Based on the CDR3 plus reference TRBV16 and TRBJ1-1, the full variable domain is GEEVAQTPKHLVRGEGQKAKLYCAPIKGHSYVFWYQQVLKNEFKFLISFQNENVFDETGMPKERFSAKCLPNSPCSLEIQATKLEDSAVYFCASSHSLGGTEAFFGQGTRLTVV.

The chain has TRBV7-2 and TRBJ2-7; D gene uncertain. Trimming removed 1 base at V and 2 bases at J, with 9 bases between. The germline gives CDR1 SGHTA, CDR2 FQGNSA. The CDR3 has 14 residues. The CDR3 DNA sequence: TGTGCCAGCAGCTTAGGAAGCAGACCCTACGAGCAGTACTTC. It encodes CASSLGSRPYEQYF.

The CDR3 region is CSVGSGGNTIYF. The CDR3 region has the DNA TGCAGCGTTGGGTCAGGGGGAAACACCATATATTTT. The chain employs TRBV29-1 and TRBJ1-3; D is possibly TRBD1 (5 bases). V was clipped by 4 bases and J by 4 bases, with 8 bases between them. This CDR3 is 12 amino acids long. Germline loops: CDR1 SQVTM, CDR2 ANQGSEA.

The chain employs TRBV6-5 and TRBJ2-1, with 7 bases identical to TRBD2. CDR3 length: 15 amino acids. Germline V lookup: CDR1 MNHEY, CDR2 SVGAGI. Trimming cost V 2 bases and J 3 bases; bases outside gene matches: 4. Here the CDR3 DNA reads TGTGCCAGCAGTTACAGTCTAGCGGACTACAATGAGCAGTTCTTC. Translated, it gives CASSYSLADYNEQFF.

This chain links TRBV12-5 with TRBJ2-2, with D unresolved. Germline V gene lookup returns CDR1 LGHNT and CDR2 FRNRAP. The CDR3 spans 14 residues. Between the trimmed V and J ends, which lost 2 bases and 5 bases, there was a span of 9 bases. CDR3 sequence reads: CASGLMTDTGELFF. The CDR3 nucleotides read TGTGCTAGTGGTTTGATGACTGATACCGGGGAGCTGTTTTTT.

This chain uses TRBV4-1 with TRBJ2-7; D is unresolved. V lost 3 bases to trimming and J lost 3 bases, with 15 bases between them. Germline V gene lookup returns CDR1 MGHRA and CDR2 YSYEKL. This CDR3 spans 15 amino acids. The CDR3 DNA is TGCGCCAGCAGCCATGCCGGACCAGGCTACTACGAGCAGTACTTC. Protein sequence: CASSHAGPGYYEQYF.